The 28 T cell receptor beta chains below come from one sample, sequenced in a study of Graves' ophthalmopathy and Graves' hyperthyroidism. Transcripts of RNA were the source for amplifying TCR beta CDR3 regions. A first-round RT-PCR used HTBI primers, followed by a second-round multiplex PCR. TCRdb fed the multiplex PCR reads into MiXCR, producing one record per CDR3 protein. This table holds 300,000 or so distinct CDR3 sequences, under 20% found once. What was sequenced was peripheral blood. All receptors derive from an adult man with Graves' ophthalmopathy.

The table lists this clonotype with many counts. This rearrangement joins TRBV12-3 or TRBV12-4 to TRBJ2-4; 8 bases fit TRBD1. There are 16 residues in the CDR3. J lost 2 bases, V lost 4 bases, and 7 bases had no gene match. The CDR3 region is CASSSGDRLSKNIQYF. The DNA for the CDR3 is TGTGCCAGCAGTTCCGGGGACAGGTTGTCCAAAAACATTCAGTACTTC.

This clonotype was recorded many times. The rearrangement joins TRBV14 to TRBJ2-5, with D possibly being TRBD2 (5 bases). Trimming removed 2 bases at V and 2 bases at J, with 12 bases between. Germline V gene lookup returns CDR1 SGHDN and CDR2 FVKESK. The CDR3 sequence is 15 residues long. CDR3 in DNA: TGTGCCAGCAGCCAAATCAGCGGCAATCAAGAGACCCAGTACTTC. Translating it yields CASSQISGNQETQYF.

In this sample, this clonotype turned up many times. The CDR3 spells CASNLAERGAPDSPLHF. The DNA for the CDR3 is TGTGCCAGCAACTTAGCCGAGAGGGGGGCGCCCGATTCACCCCTCCACTTT. The V call is TRBV12-3 or TRBV12-4, the J call TRBJ1-6, with a possible D match to TRBD1 (6 bases). CDR3 length equals 17 residues. Trimming stripped 7 bases from V and 8 bases from J, with 24 bases between.

This clonotype was seen ten or more times. The rearrangement uses TRBV7-8 and TRBJ1-1, with unresolved D. The CDR3 is 15 amino acids. Deletions cut 2 bases from V and 4 bases from J, with 14 bases between. CDR1 and CDR2 (germline): SGHVS, FQNEAQ. The DNA for the CDR3 is TGTGCCAGCAGCTTAAGTAGCGTTCTCGGCACTGAAGCTTTCTTT. Residues: CASSLSSVLGTEAFF.

A word on this clonotype: Compared with germline, one end of the junction differs, possibly owing to a read error. This rearrangement joins TRBV19 to TRBJ2-2; possibly TRBD2 for D (5 bases). This CDR3 is built from 12 residues. In germline, CDR1 is LNHDA, CDR2 SQIVND (reference sequence). The CDR3 is CASLQNTGELYF. The CDR3 DNA follows: TGTGCCAGTCTCCAGAACACCGGGGAGCTGTATTTT.

This clonotype was recorded many times. The V call is TRBV19, the J call TRBJ1-5; D not certain. Germline-derived CDR1 and CDR2 are LNHDA and SQIVND (reference sequence). This CDR3 has 13 residues. Trimming stripped 9 bases from V and 0 bases from J, with 9 bases between. The CDR3 DNA is TGTGCCAGCCTCGATTATAGCAATCAGCCCCAGCATTTT. Amino acids: CASLDYSNQPQHF.

Many counts were recorded for this clonotype. This CDR3 is CASSQVPAAGEQYF. CDR3 nucleotide sequence: TGTGCCAGCAGCCAAGTTCCCGCTGCGGGCGAGCAGTACTTC. The chain uses TRBV4-2 and TRBJ2-7; D possibly corresponds to TRBD2 (5 bases). Germline-derived CDR1 and CDR2 are LGHNA and YNFKEQ. V lost 1 base to trimming and J lost 6 bases, with 13 bases between them. The CDR3 has 14 amino acids.

This clonotype was picked up many times. The chain links TRBV29-1 to TRBJ1-2, with unresolved D. The CDR3 runs 13 residues. Trimming pared 1 base from V and 5 bases from J, leaving 11 bases between. Germline V gives CDR1 SQVTM, CDR2 ANQGSEA. CDR3 nucleotides: TGCAGCGTTGAAGTAGGGATGGGATATGGCTACACCTTC. Translation: CSVEVGMGYGYTF.

This clonotype was recorded a few times. The gene calls are TRBV5-4 and TRBJ1-2; D gene unclear. Trimming took 4 bases from V and 4 from J, leaving 17 bases between them. CDR1 is SGHNT, CDR2 YYREEE, per germline (reference sequence). This CDR3 spans 15 amino acids. The CDR3 region has the DNA TGTGCCAGCAGCCCCGATCGGGCCTCTTCCTATGGCTACACCTTC. Encoded protein: CASSPDRASSYGYTF.

At least ten counts were recorded for this clonotype. V gene TRBV30 combines with J gene TRBJ2-2; 9 positions agree with TRBD2. This CDR3 is built from 16 residues. V trimming: 5 bases; J trimming: 6 bases; junction bases outside the gene matches: 13. CDR1 is GTSNPN and CDR2 is SVGIG in the germline V gene (reference sequence). The CDR3 nucleotides are TGTGCCTGGGGGGATATTAGCGGGAGAAGCGCCGGGGAGCTGTTTTTT. As protein: CAWGDISGRSAGELFF.

This clonotype was seen ten or more times. The chain carries TRBV2 and TRBJ2-2; D ambiguous. In germline, CDR1 is SNHLY, CDR2 FYNNEI. Deletions cut 1 base from V and 0 bases from J, with 9 bases between. This CDR3 has 16 amino acids. The CDR3 loop is CASSEGPSPNTGELFF. CDR3 bases: TGTGCCAGCAGTGAAGGGCCTTCCCCGAACACCGGGGAGCTGTTTTTT.

This clonotype showed up many times. The chain links TRBV30 to TRBJ2-5, with D unresolved. Per the germline V gene, CDR1 is GTSNPN and CDR2 is SVGIG (reference sequence). V was shortened by 0 bases and J by 5 bases, with 10 bases between the two germline ends. The CDR3 sequence is 13 residues long. The CDR3 region has the DNA TGTGCCTGGAGTGTAAGGGCTCGGGAGACCCAGTACTTC. Translated, it gives CAWSVRARETQYF.

This clonotype has ten or more counts. The rearrangement joins TRBV6-1 to TRBJ2-7; D is unresolved. The CDR3 spans 14 residues. V gave up 3 bases and J gave up 0 bases, with 9 bases separating them. Germline lookup yields CDR1 MNHNS and CDR2 SASEGT. The CDR3 reads CASSEAVYSYEQYF. CDR3 bases: TGTGCCAGCAGTGAGGCGGTATACTCCTACGAGCAGTACTTC.

This clonotype was observed a few times. The rearrangement uses TRBV5-1 and TRBJ2-7; 13 bases map to TRBD2. Germline CDR1 reads SGHRS; CDR2 reads YFSETQ. This CDR3 has 16 residues. V lost 4 bases to trimming and J lost 0 bases; unmatched junction nucleotides: 4. The CDR3 DNA sequence: TGCGCCAGCAGCGTGGGACTAGCGGGAAACTCCTACGAGCAGTACTTC. Translating gives CASSVGLAGNSYEQYF.

This clonotype has a single count. The rearrangement uses TRBV20-1 and TRBJ2-7; 7 bases align to TRBD2. V lost 3 bases, J lost 2 bases, and 4 bases stayed unmatched. Germline V CDR1 and CDR2: DFQATT, SNEGSKA (reference sequence). This CDR3 region has 13 residues. CDR3 nucleotides: TGCAGTGCTAGTCTAGCGGAGCCCTACGAGCAGTACTTC. Its translation is CSASLAEPYEQYF.

This clonotype was seen many times. The J gene is TRBJ2-7, the V gene TRBV6-1, with 9 bases aligning to TRBD1. CDR3 length: 14 amino acids. The trim removed 6 bases at V and 2 bases at J, leaving 5 bases unmatched. Germline V gene lookup returns CDR1 MNHNS and CDR2 SASEGT. The chain's CDR3 is CASSRDRVPYEQYF. The CDR3 region has the DNA TGTGCCAGCAGCCGGGACAGGGTCCCCTACGAGCAGTACTTC.

The sample holds many counts of this clonotype. The chain combines TRBV7-2 with TRBJ1-6; D remains unclear. This CDR3 is built from 15 residues. V lost 0 bases to trimming and J lost 9 bases, with 12 bases between them. The germline CDR1 and CDR2 sequences are SGHTA and FQGNSA. The CDR3 spells CASSLAGGKSSPLHF. In nucleotides, the CDR3 is TGTGCCAGCAGCTTAGCGGGTGGGAAGTCTTCACCCCTCCACTTT.

This clonotype was seen ten or more times. V and J are TRBV11-3 and TRBJ2-7; possible D gene TRBD2, 6 bases. The V and J ends lost 3 bases and 5 bases respectively, with 14 bases between them. This CDR3 is 14 amino acids long. Germline V gene data show CDR1 as SGHNT and CDR2 as YENEEA. In DNA, the CDR3 is TGTGCCAGCAGCTTTGGCGGGGCCCGGAACGAGCAGTACTTC. Translation: CASSFGGARNEQYF.

This clonotype has at least ten counts. The V and J genes are TRBV19 and TRBJ2-2, with D perhaps TRBD2 (6 bases). CDR1 LNHDA and CDR2 SQIVND come from the germline V gene (reference sequence). V was cut by 11 bases and J by 0 bases, with 13 bases left in between. This CDR3 spans 14 amino acids. The CDR3 nucleotides read TGTGCCGGTGGGCTAGCGTCGAACACCGGGGAGCTGTTTTTT. Its protein is CAGGLASNTGELFF.

The chain carries TRBV30 and TRBJ1-5; the D is unclear. Germline CDR1 is GTSNPN and CDR2 is SVGIG (reference sequence). V lost 2 bases, J lost 5 bases, and 10 bases lay in between. CDR3 length equals 13 residues. CDR3 sequence reads: CAWSSASYQPQHF. DNA for the CDR3: TGTGCCTGGAGTTCGGCCAGCTATCAGCCCCAGCATTTT.

This clonotype occurred many times. The gene calls are TRBV28 and TRBJ1-1; D remains unclear. V was pared by 3 bases and J by 2 bases, with 13 bases between. The CDR3 is 15 residues long. In germline, CDR1 is MDHEN, CDR2 SYDVKM. CDR3 nucleotides: TGTGCCAGCAGTTTGGCTCCGCTGGGTAACACTGAAGCTTTCTTT. It is translated as CASSLAPLGNTEAFF.

Many counts were recorded for this clonotype. The CDR3 here is CASSRRGQLTYEQYF. The DNA for the CDR3 is TGTGCCAGCAGCCGTCGGGGACAGTTAACCTACGAGCAGTACTTC. The chain uses TRBV28 and TRBJ2-7, with 7 bases identical to TRBD1. With 6 bases clipped from V and 2 bases from J, the junction kept 10 bases outside the gene matches. Germline CDR1 and CDR2: MDHEN and SYDVKM. The CDR3 length is 15 residues.

In its sample, this clonotype was seen many times. V usage is TRBV2 and J usage is TRBJ1-6; tentatively, D is TRBD1 (5 bases). Germline V lookup: CDR1 SNHLY, CDR2 FYNNEI. This CDR3 is 14 amino acids long. V was clipped by 3 bases and J by 7 bases, with 10 bases between them. The CDR3 spells CASSEGPPNSPLHF. As DNA, the CDR3 is TGTGCCAGCAGTGAGGGACCGCCGAATTCACCCCTCCACTTT.

This clonotype was counted at least ten times. A single base separates this from a much larger clone, so it may be a read error. The V gene is TRBV6-2 or TRBV6-3, the J gene TRBJ1-1; D gene ambiguous. This CDR3 has 13 residues. Germline V gene lookup returns CDR1 MNHEY and CDR2 SVGEGT. Trimming removed 2 bases at V and 1 base at J, with 5 bases between. CDR3 protein: CASSYVQNTEAFF. As DNA, the CDR3 is TGTGCCAGCAGTTACGTGCAGAACACTGAAGCTTTCTTT.

This clonotype was detected many times. The genes are TRBV6-1 and TRBJ1-1, with D maybe TRBD1 (5 bases). With 1 base removed from V and 4 bases from J, the gap between germline ends came to 10 bases. The V gene's germline CDR1 is MNHNS and CDR2 SASEGT. The CDR3 loop spans 14 amino acids. The CDR3 coding sequence is TGTGCCAGCAGTGAAGGGGGCACCTTCACTGAAGCTTTCTTT. As protein: CASSEGGTFTEAFF.

This clonotype was found many times. The genes are TRBV2 and TRBJ2-7; D is ambiguous. There are 14 residues in the CDR3. Trimming pared 6 bases from V and 0 bases from J, leaving 12 bases between. In germline, CDR1 is SNHLY, CDR2 FYNNEI. CDR3 sequence: CASRPAQHSYEQYF. The CDR3, as DNA: TGTGCCAGCAGGCCCGCACAGCACTCCTACGAGCAGTACTTC.

This clonotype was counted ten times or more. The chain joins TRBV6-1 to TRBJ2-7; 9 positions match TRBD1. The germline CDR1 and CDR2 sequences are MNHNS and SASEGT. This CDR3 has 14 residues. Trimming removed 6 bases from V and 3 bases from J; junction bases left unmatched: 6. CDR3 sequence reads: CASSRGQGSYEQYF. DNA for the CDR3: TGTGCCAGCAGCCGCGGACAGGGGAGCTACGAGCAGTACTTC.

This clonotype appeared many times. V gene TRBV5-1 combines with J gene TRBJ2-7; D possibly corresponds to TRBD1 (6 bases). Trimming cost V 4 bases and J 5 bases, with 19 bases left between them. The CDR3 loop spans 15 amino acids. From germline, CDR1 is SGHRS and CDR2 YFSETQ. The CDR3 sequence is CASSVPGSRGDEQYF. The CDR3 DNA reads as TGCGCCAGCAGCGTACCCGGGTCCAGGGGCGACGAGCAGTACTTC.